These T cell receptor beta chains were read from a single sample in a study of preoperative IRX-2 immunotherapy in early breast cancer. TCRdb's table, derived via immunoSEQ multiplex PCR, lists solely in-frame clones and lacks some. The table lists approximately 98,000 clones, roughly 88% of them singletons, with around 2% in the top ten. Sequences were derived from tumor tissue, sampled after IRX-2 immunotherapy. Receptors were obtained from a human donor with breast cancer. Each CDR3 is given without its conserved first and last residue. Fields, in order: V gene, J gene, CDR3 protein.

V: TRBV11-3; J: TRBJ2-7; CDR3: ASSQYTSGSYEQY
V: TRBV11-3; J: TRBJ2-2; CDR3: ASSLRQGLTGELF
V: TRBV16; J: TRBJ1-5; CDR3: ASSQSHQPQH
V: TRBV6-8; J: TRBJ1-4; CDR3: ASSLRGRDSEKLF
V: TRBV19; J: TRBJ2-2; CDR3: ASSISGTGTGELF
V: TRBV10-2; J: TRBJ1-2; CDR3: ASSELFGYGYT
V: TRBV18; J: TRBJ2-1; CDR3: ASSDGWITYNEQF
V: TRBV7-1; J: TRBJ1-5; CDR3: ASSTSDSPNQPQH
V: TRBV19; J: TRBJ2-1; CDR3: ASSISSPTAREQF
V: TRBV6-8; J: TRBJ1-1; CDR3: ASSYSKNTEAF
V: TRBV7-8; J: TRBJ2-4; CDR3: ASSRLGTGRNIQY
V: TRBV14; J: TRBJ2-7; CDR3: ASSQGLAGDTSYEQY
V: TRBV18; J: TRBJ2-1; CDR3: ASSPWTSGSNEQF
V: TRBV6-8; J: TRBJ2-7; CDR3: ASSAMLYEQY
V: TRBV19; J: TRBJ1-2; CDR3: ASAISIGQTFAYT
V: TRBV28; J: TRBJ1-1; CDR3: ASSLHRDTEAF